This TCR beta chain was retrieved from a study of blood T cell repertoires in COVID-19. Turning to the study itself: COVID-19 samples, acute and convalescent, were from the United States, Italy and Spain.

The length of the CDR3 is 14 residues. Trimming took 8 bases from V and 0 from J, leaving 11 bases between them. CDR1 is MDHEN, CDR2 SYDVKM, per germline. Authors' processing steps: The authors estimated nucleated cell counts from reference gene primer amplification. Here immunoSEQ multiplex PCR was the method, and the copy in TCRdb shows in-frame clones only, minus some. The V and J calls and clone size were taken over from that table, and D and trimming were inferred from the DNA. This repertoire shows about 220,000 clones, 80% to 90% found once; its top ten account for approximately 3.4%. Across roughly 25 US areas, participants ranged in age from roughly 18 to 95 years. Cohort assignment relied on participant-reported clinical history.

Sequenced sample: PBMCs or T cells enriched from blood (not recorded which). This sequence was found in a woman younger than 35 in a cohort exposed to, infected with or recovered from COVID-19 (not recorded which). The chain uses TRBV28 and TRBJ1-3; D might be TRBD1 (5 bases). This CDR3 reads CASQTGDSGNTIYF. Here the CDR3 DNA reads TGTGCCAGCCAAACAGGAGACTCTGGAAACACCATATATTTT.